The clone carrying this TCR beta chain was seen many times. The antigen remains undetermined. Amplified TCR beta CDR3 regions derived from RNA transcripts. The study used the HTBI primer set for a first-round RT-PCR of the TCR CDR3. Each CDR3 protein gets one entry after TCRdb re-called the multiplex PCR reads with MiXCR. The sample lists around 350,000 distinct CDR3 sequences, approximately 18% occurring once. These data come from a study of T cells in Graves' hyperthyroidism and ophthalmopathy. Germline CDR1 and CDR2: SGHRS and YFSETQ. Trimming left V 3 bases short and J 0 bases short, with 12 bases between. CDR3 length: 16 residues. Study conclusions and caveats: A median roughly 6.6 months before onset, the model predicted ophthalmopathy.

Diagnosis of hyperthyroidism was new in patients aged 18 to 65, and its duration was under 2 months. Clinical symptoms, serum thyroxine, TRAb, thyroid ultrasound and orbital computed tomography informed diagnoses. The chain has TRBV5-1 and TRBJ2-2; D is possibly TRBD2 (5 bases). This TCR came from a woman aged 25 to 45 with Graves' hyperthyroidism that later progressed to Graves' ophthalmopathy. Sequenced input: blood. The CDR3 is CASSSLGSANTGELFF. The DNA for the CDR3 is TGCGCCAGCAGCTCGCTGGGGAGCGCGAACACCGGGGAGCTGTTTTTT.